The 23 T cell receptor beta chains below come from one sample, sequenced in a study of T cells in women clearing cervical HPV infection. Here immunoSEQ multiplex PCR was the method, and the copy in TCRdb shows in-frame clones only, minus some. The sample shows tens of thousands of clones, and under 2% sits with its ten largest clones. Material for sequencing was blood buffy coat. These receptors were taken from a woman aged 18 to 75 with a cervical HPV16 infection that either progressed to CIN3+ or cleared (not recorded which).

As concerns this clone: The read terminates 3 residues before the CDR3 end, so the remaining end is supplied by the germline J gene. The chain couples TRBV15 to TRBJ2-5; 8 positions agree with TRBD2. Trimming removed 9 bases from V and 4 bases from J; junction bases left unmatched: 13. The germline CDR1 and CDR2 sequences are LNHNV and YYDKDF (reference sequence). The CDR3 runs 15 residues. This CDR3 reads CATRGVSGKRETQYF. The covered CDR3 bases are TGTGCCACGCGGGGGGTCTCAGGGAAGAGAGAGACC.

As to this clone: The read ends 3 residues before the CDR3 terminus; that terminus is restored from the germline J gene. This sequence joins TRBV18 and TRBJ2-7, with no clear D. V was cut by 2 bases and J by 5 bases, with 13 bases left in between. Germline V gives CDR1 KGHSH, CDR2 LQKENI. The CDR3 totals 14 residues. The CDR3 bases that were read are TGTGCCAGCTCACCATTAATCAAGGTCGACGAG. This codes for CASSPLIKVDE. The full CDR3 protein is CASSPLIKVDEQYF.

As to this clone: The read ends 3 residues early relative to the CDR3; the germline J gene fills the gap. The chain employs TRBV19 and TRBJ2-4; D call uncertain. From germline, CDR1 is LNHDA and CDR2 SQIVND (reference sequence). Trimming stripped 0 bases from V and 0 bases from J, with 6 bases between. This CDR3 spans 15 amino acids. The covered CDR3 bases are TGTGCCAGTAGTATAGATCGGGTAGCCAAAAACATT. Protein: CASSIDRVAKNI. The entire CDR3 protein reads CASSIDRVAKNIQYF.

Concerning this clone: The read ends 3 residues early relative to the CDR3; the germline J gene fills the gap. V is TRBV14 and J is TRBJ1-1; unclear D gene. Trimming removed 2 bases at V and 5 bases at J, with 21 bases between. CDR3 size: 17 residues. Looked up from germline, CDR1 is SGHDN and CDR2 is FVKESK. The CDR3 is CASSQSILGSGETEAFF. CDR3 DNA, as far as it was read: TGTGCCAGCAGCCAATCGATACTCGGCTCGGGTGAAACTGAA.

A note on this clone: Sequencing ends 3 residues short of the CDR3 end; the germline J gene provides the rest. V gene TRBV20-1 combines with J gene TRBJ2-2, with 9 bases that match TRBD1. Germline loops: CDR1 DFQATT, CDR2 SNEGSKA (reference sequence). This CDR3 is 15 amino acids long. The J segment lost 3 bases and the V segment lost 6 bases, leaving 8 bases of the junction unmatched. The CDR3 bases that were read are TGCAGTGCCATATGGACAGGGGCCGACACCGGGGAG. Residues: CSAIWTGADTGE. The entire CDR3 sequence reads CSAIWTGADTGELFF.

In regard to this clone: The CDR3 goes on 3 residues after the read ends, and that part is filled in from the germline J gene. The chain couples TRBV28 to TRBJ1-1; D call uncertain. Germline V gene sequence: CDR1 MDHEN, CDR2 SYDVKM. The CDR3 covers 12 residues. Trimming shortened V by 2 bases and J by 6 bases, and 7 bases separated the two germline ends. The CDR3: CASSLTYPEAFF. The sequenced CDR3 bases are TGTGCCAGCAGTTTAACCTATCCTGAA.

About this clone itself: With the read ending 3 residues before the CDR3 end, the germline J gene is used to fill in that end. The gene calls are TRBV18 and TRBJ1-5; TRBD1 matches 7 bases. The germline gives CDR1 KGHSH, CDR2 LQKENI. This CDR3 contains 15 residues. J gave up 0 bases and V 3 bases, and 2 bases lay outside the gene matches. Here the CDR3 reads CASSPGTDSNQPQHF. Partial CDR3 DNA: TGTGCCAGCTCACCTGGGACAGATAGCAATCAGCCC.

With regard to this clone: The read ends 3 residues early relative to the CDR3; the germline J gene fills the gap. This chain joins TRBV29-1 and TRBJ1-1; 7 bases line up with TRBD1. CDR1 is SQVTM, CDR2 ANQGSEA, per germline. The V gene end was trimmed by 8 bases and the J gene end by 5 bases; junction bases not matched to a gene: 8. This CDR3 is 12 amino acids long. This CDR3 reads CSSRTGVTEAFF. The sequenced part of the CDR3 DNA is TGCAGCTCCCGTACAGGGGTGACTGAA.

On this clone itself: The missing CDR3 end, 3 residues past where the read stops, is filled in from the germline J gene. The chain links TRBV12-3 or TRBV12-4 to TRBJ2-3, with D possibly TRBD1 on 6 matching bases. The V and J ends lost 7 bases and 2 bases respectively, with 19 bases between them. This CDR3 contains 16 residues. CDR3 residues: CASKTFRGWLTDTQYF. The sequenced part of the CDR3 DNA is TGTGCCAGCAAAACTTTCAGGGGATGGCTCACAGATACG.

With regard to this clone: The CDR3 goes on 3 residues after the read ends, and that part is filled in from the germline J gene. The chain combines TRBV6-2 or TRBV6-3 with TRBJ2-4; the match to TRBD2 covers 8 bases. The CDR3 is 16 residues long. Germline loops: CDR1 MNHEY, CDR2 SVGEGT. After removal of 7 bases from V and 1 base from J, the junction contained 9 bases not matched to a gene. The sequenced part of the CDR3 DNA is TGTGCCAGCATTCCCAGGGGCGGGGGGGCCAAAAACATT. Residues: CASIPRGGGAKNI. The complete CDR3 reads CASIPRGGGAKNIQYF.

Concerning this clone itself: From the germline J gene comes the end of the CDR3, since the read stops 3 residues before it. V gene TRBV5-4 combines with J gene TRBJ2-1; 12 positions agree with TRBD2. Losses at the gene ends were 4 bases for V and 9 bases for J; bases not matched to a gene: 8. The germline V gene has CDR1 SGHNT and CDR2 YYREEE (reference sequence). There are 15 residues in the CDR3. CDR3 residues: CASSPGTSGFTEQFF. CDR3 DNA, as far as it was read: TGTGCCAGCAGCCCCGGGACTAGCGGGTTTACTGAG.

Remarks on this clone: From the germline J gene comes the end of the CDR3, since the read stops 3 residues before it. This chain joins TRBV19 and TRBJ2-1; D unclear. The V end lost 4 bases, the J end lost 6 bases, and 19 bases lay between the germline ends. CDR1 is LNHDA and CDR2 is SQIVND in the germline V gene (reference sequence). The CDR3 sequence is 16 residues long. CDR3 DNA, as far as it was read: TGTGCCAGTAGTAGATCTCCGGGTGCAGTACCCAATGAG. Encoded protein: CASSRSPGAVPNE. The CDR3 in full is CASSRSPGAVPNEQFF.

For this clone: The CDR3 extends 3 residues past the end of the read, so its final part is completed from the germline J gene. The rearrangement links TRBV28 to TRBJ2-3; a weak D match, TRBD2 (6 bases). Trimming removed 5 bases from V and 3 bases from J, with 21 bases in between. Germline loops: CDR1 MDHEN, CDR2 SYDVKM. This CDR3 region has 17 residues. The DNA read from the CDR3 is TGTGCCAGCAGTGCAGCGGGCGAGGGGCCCTCGACAGATACG. Translating it yields CASSAAGEGPSTDT. The CDR3 as a whole reads CASSAAGEGPSTDTQYF.

As concerns this clone: The CDR3 end lies 3 residues beyond the end of the read and is filled in from the germline J gene. The chain recombines TRBV10-3 with TRBJ1-1; D remains unclear. Per the germline V gene, CDR1 is ENHRY and CDR2 is SYGVKD. V was cut by 7 bases and J by 5 bases, with 11 bases left in between. CDR3 length: 12 residues. The CDR3 here is CAIKGQRTEAFF. CDR3 DNA (partial): TGTGCCATCAAGGGCCAGAGGACTGAA.

Note on this clone: The CDR3 end falls 3 residues outside the read, so it is completed with the germline J gene. The chain is built from TRBV5-4 and TRBJ2-5; 11 nucleotides match TRBD2. The CDR3 covers 16 residues. The junction had 8 bases not matched to a gene; V was cut back by 3 bases and J by 4 bases. Germline assignment: CDR1 SGHNT and CDR2 YYREEE (reference sequence). The CDR3 protein is CASSSRLAGGRETQYF. The DNA read from the CDR3 is TGTGCCAGCAGCTCCCGGTTAGCGGGGGGGCGAGAGACC.

Remarks on this clone: The CDR3 end falls 3 residues outside the read, so it is completed with the germline J gene. The rearrangement joins TRBV7-6 to TRBJ2-7; 8 nucleotides agree with TRBD2. The ends lost 4 bases at V and 5 bases at J; junction bases unmatched: 4. The germline CDR1 and CDR2 sequences are SGHVS and FNYEAQ. The CDR3 length is 13 residues. The covered CDR3 bases are TGTGCCAGCAGCTACAGCGGGAGCGACGAG. This translates into CASSYSGSDE. The entire CDR3 is CASSYSGSDEQYF.

About this clone itself: The CDR3 extends 3 residues past the end of the read, so its final part is completed from the germline J gene. This chain connects TRBV20-1 to TRBJ1-5; D unclear. The germline V gene encodes CDR1 DFQATT and CDR2 SNEGSKA (reference sequence). Trimming cost V 4 bases and J 4 bases, with 8 bases left between them. This CDR3 spans 12 amino acids. CDR3 DNA (partial): TGCAGTGCTACTCCCCCGAATCAGCCC. Its translation is CSATPPNQP. The entire CDR3 sequence reads CSATPPNQPQHF.

For this clone: The read stops 3 residues short of the end of the CDR3; the missing end is completed from the germline J gene. The V call is TRBV28, the J call TRBJ1-2; 8 bases align to TRBD1. V dropped 7 bases and J dropped 4; count of bases not matched to a gene: 11. CDR1 and CDR2 from the germline V gene are MDHEN and SYDVKM. The CDR3 is made up of 15 amino acids. The CDR3 sequence: CASNPTGDPGYGYTF. Partial CDR3 DNA: TGTGCCAGCAACCCGACAGGGGATCCGGGCTATGGC.

As to this clone: Coverage ceases 3 residues before the CDR3 finishes, and the germline J gene fills in the end. The rearrangement uses TRBV5-1 and TRBJ2-1, with 12 positions matching TRBD2. The germline gives CDR1 SGHRS, CDR2 YFSETQ. V dropped 1 base and J dropped 0; count of bases not matched to a gene: 5. This CDR3 is 18 amino acids long. The CDR3 bases that were read are TGCGCCAGCAGCTTGAGTCTAGCGGGAGGGAGCTCCTACAATGAG. This translates into CASSLSLAGGSSYNE. The complete CDR3 protein is CASSLSLAGGSSYNEQFF.

Details on this clone: The junction differs from germline at one of its ends, possibly a read error. The read stops 3 residues short of the end of the CDR3; the missing end is completed from the germline J gene. This rearrangement joins TRBV2 to TRBJ1-2; 8 nucleotides line up with TRBD1. CDR1 and CDR2 from the germline V gene are SNHLY and FYNNEI. The CDR3 has 16 residues. The CDR3 protein is CASREGQGSLNYGYTF. The sequenced CDR3 bases are TGTGCCAGCAGGGAAGGACAGGGATCTCTTAACTATGGC.

In the case of this clone: One junction end disagrees with the germline gene, perhaps due to a read error. The read gets to within 3 residues of the CDR3 end, and the germline J gene fills in the rest. The V call is TRBV4-2, the J call TRBJ2-4; 8 nucleotides line up with TRBD2. In germline, CDR1 is LGHNA, CDR2 YNFKEQ. This CDR3 spans 14 amino acids. Incomplete CDR3 DNA: TGCGCCAGCAAATCTAGCCTAGCGGGTGACATT. Protein: CASKSSLAGDI. The entire CDR3 protein reads CASKSSLAGDIQYF.

As concerns this clone: The missing CDR3 end, 3 residues past where the read stops, is filled in from the germline J gene. The chain carries TRBV6-1 and TRBJ1-1; 10 bases fit TRBD1. Germline V gene lookup returns CDR1 MNHNS and CDR2 SASEGT. The CDR3 length is 14 residues. With 4 bases clipped from V and 6 bases from J, the junction kept 5 bases outside the gene matches. The CDR3 reads CASSGQGAGAEAFF. The covered CDR3 bases are TGTGCCAGCAGTGGACAGGGGGCGGGGGCTGAA.

With respect to this clone: From the germline J gene comes the end of the CDR3, since the read stops 3 residues before it. The chain is built from TRBV5-1 and TRBJ2-2; TRBD2 matches at 9 bases. This CDR3 region has 18 residues. Germline V gene data show CDR1 as SGHRS and CDR2 as YFSETQ. V lost 0 bases and J lost 3; bases outside the gene matches: 9. This CDR3 reads CASSLAWETSGYTGELFF. The sequenced CDR3 bases are TGCGCCAGCAGCTTGGCCTGGGAGACTAGCGGTTACACCGGGGAG.